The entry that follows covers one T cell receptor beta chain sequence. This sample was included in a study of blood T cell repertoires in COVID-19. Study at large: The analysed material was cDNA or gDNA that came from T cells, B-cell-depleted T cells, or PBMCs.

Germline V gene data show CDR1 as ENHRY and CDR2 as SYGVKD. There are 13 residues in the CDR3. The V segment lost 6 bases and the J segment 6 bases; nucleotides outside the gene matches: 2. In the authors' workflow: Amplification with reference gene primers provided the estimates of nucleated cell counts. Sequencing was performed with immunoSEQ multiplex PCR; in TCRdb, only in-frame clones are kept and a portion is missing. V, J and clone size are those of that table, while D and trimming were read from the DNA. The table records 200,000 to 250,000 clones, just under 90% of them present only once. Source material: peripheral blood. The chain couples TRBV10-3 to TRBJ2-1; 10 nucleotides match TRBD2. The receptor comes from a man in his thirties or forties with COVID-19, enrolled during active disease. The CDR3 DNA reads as TGTGCCATCAGCTTAGCGGGGGGCAATGAGCAGTTCTTC. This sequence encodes CAISLAGGNEQFF.